The 11 T cell receptor beta chains below were found in one sample sequenced in a study of shared clonotypes between healthy human individuals. The table came from immunoSEQ multiplex PCR; TCRdb's copy has only in-frame clones and leaves some out. Of 780,000 or so clones in the sample, 72% were seen once. Material: memory CD4+ T cells sorted from blood. Subset: CD45RA-negative fraction. The receptors derive from a woman aged 25 to 39 in good health.

This clone was seen more than once but under ten times. V is TRBV19 and J is TRBJ1-2; D is uncertain. Trimming removed 5 bases at V and 4 bases at J, with 17 bases between. This CDR3 has 15 amino acids. Germline loops: CDR1 LNHDA, CDR2 SQIVND (reference sequence). The CDR3 loop is CASSFRTLTRYGYTF. The DNA for the CDR3 is TGTGCCAGTAGTTTCCGGACGCTCACGCGCTATGGCTACACCTTC.

This chain uses TRBV28 with TRBJ2-7; 11 bases fit TRBD2. The CDR3 spans 13 residues. CDR1 is MDHEN and CDR2 is SYDVKM in the germline V gene. V lost 2 bases, J lost 11 bases, and 5 bases stayed unmatched. The CDR3 reads CASSLQSSGRKYF. CDR3 bases: TGTGCCAGCAGTTTACAGTCTAGCGGGAGGAAGTACTTC.

This chain joins TRBV10-1 and TRBJ2-3; D is uncertain. Germline CDR1 and CDR2: WNHNN and SYGVQD (reference sequence). V lost 4 bases to trimming and J lost 4 bases, with 15 bases between them. This CDR3 region has 15 residues. CDR3 loop: CASSAGRKSADTQYF. Written as DNA, the CDR3 is TGCGCCAGCAGTGCCGGTCGGAAATCGGCAGATACGCAGTATTTT.

This rearrangement joins TRBV6-5 to TRBJ1-2; 9 positions agree with TRBD1. The germline V gene encodes CDR1 MNHEY and CDR2 SVGAGI. V dropped 4 bases and J dropped 6; count of bases not matched to a gene: 6. The CDR3 spans 14 residues. The CDR3 bases are TGTGCCAGCAGTTTAATAGGGACAGGGAATGGCTACACCTTC. Translation gives CASSLIGTGNGYTF.

V usage is TRBV28 and J usage is TRBJ2-3, with TRBD2 matching over 9 bases. The CDR3 covers 17 residues. CDR1 and CDR2 (germline): MDHEN, SYDVKM. V shed 11 bases, J shed 3 bases, and the junction held 18 bases outside the gene matches. CDR3 loop: CAVSGLVSGSLTDTQYF. In DNA, the CDR3 is TGTGCCGTTAGCGGGTTGGTTAGCGGGAGTTTGACAGATACGCAGTATTTT.

The V call is TRBV6-6, the J call TRBJ1-3, with TRBD1 matching over 7 bases. Germline lookup yields CDR1 MNHNY and CDR2 SVGAGI (reference sequence). The CDR3 totals 14 residues. With V trimmed by 5 bases and J by 5 bases, 6 bases remained unmatched. In DNA form, the CDR3 reads TGTGCCAGCAGTGGCGACAGGGCCCGAAACACCATATATTTT. Encoded protein: CASSGDRARNTIYF.

This chain connects TRBV6-6 to TRBJ2-3; unclear D gene. The V gene lost 0 bases and the J gene lost 2 bases, with 6 bases spanning the gap. CDR1 and CDR2 (germline): MNHNY, SVGAGI (reference sequence). This CDR3 spans 14 amino acids. This chain's CDR3 is CASSYSLPTDTQYF. The CDR3 DNA is TGTGCCAGCAGTTACTCACTCCCCACAGATACGCAGTATTTT.

Remarks on this clone: At one end the junction does not follow the germline gene, possibly because of a read error. The V call is TRBV6-1, the J call TRBJ1-2; TRBD1 matches at 8 bases. The CDR3 length is 16 residues. CDR1 is MNHNS, CDR2 SASEGT, per germline. The CDR3 spells CASSEGTGTGRYGYTF. CDR3 DNA: TGTGCCAGCAGCGAAGGCACCGGGACAGGACGCTATGGCTACACCTTC.

This clone appeared a single time. The chain recombines TRBV14 with TRBJ1-2; D is uncertain. Trimming left V 0 bases short and J 3 bases short, with 5 bases between. This CDR3 contains 13 residues. The germline CDR1 and CDR2 sequences are SGHDN and FVKESK. The CDR3 here is CASSQDSYYGYTF. The CDR3 region has the DNA TGTGCCAGCAGCCAAGACAGTTACTATGGCTACACCTTC.

This chain links TRBV10-2 with TRBJ2-4; 12 bases are shared with TRBD2. This CDR3 spans 18 amino acids. The ends lost 2 bases at V and 0 bases at J; junction bases unmatched: 5. Germline loops: CDR1 WSHSY, CDR2 SAAADI. CDR3 DNA sequence: TGCGCCAGCAGTGAGAGACTAGCGGGAGATACAGCCAAAAACATTCAGTACTTC. As protein: CASSERLAGDTAKNIQYF.

The chain has TRBV6-1 and TRBJ1-4, with no clear D. Trimming took off 7 bases at V and 3 bases at J, with 9 bases between the two ends. CDR3 length: 13 amino acids. Germline V gene sequence: CDR1 MNHNS, CDR2 SASEGT. The CDR3 spells CASIRGSNEKLFF. The CDR3 DNA sequence: TGTGCCAGCATCCGCGGTTCTAATGAAAAACTGTTTTTT.